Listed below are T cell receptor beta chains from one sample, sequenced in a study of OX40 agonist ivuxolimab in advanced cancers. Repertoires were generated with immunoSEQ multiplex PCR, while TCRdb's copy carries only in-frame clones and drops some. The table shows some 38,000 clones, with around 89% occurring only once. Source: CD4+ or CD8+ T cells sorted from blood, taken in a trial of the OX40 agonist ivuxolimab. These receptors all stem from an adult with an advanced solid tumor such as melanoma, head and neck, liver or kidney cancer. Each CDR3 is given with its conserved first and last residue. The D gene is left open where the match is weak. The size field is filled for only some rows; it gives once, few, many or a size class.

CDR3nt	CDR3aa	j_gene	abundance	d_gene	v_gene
TGTGCCAGCAGCTTAGTTTTCGCAGGGAATCAGCCCCAGCATTTT	CASSLVFAGNQPQHF	TRBJ1-5	.	.	TRBV7-2
TGTGCCAGCAGCGTTGAGTCGGGGACCCAGTACTTC	CASSVESGTQYF	TRBJ2-5	once	.	TRBV9
TGTGCCAGCAGTGACGGGACAGGGGGAGTCTATAATTCACCCCTCCACTTT	CASSDGTGGVYNSPLHF	TRBJ1-6	few	TRBD1	TRBV6-1
TGTGCCAGTAGTATCGAGTGGGGGGCCCTCAATGAGCAGTTCTTC	CASSIEWGALNEQFF	TRBJ2-1	.	.	TRBV19
TGTGCTAGTGCCCCTGGGACAGGACACAATGAGCAGTTCTTC	CASAPGTGHNEQFF	TRBJ2-1	.	TRBD1	TRBV12-5
TGCGCCAGCAGCCAGCTCGACGGGGGGCATGGCTACACCTTC	CASSQLDGGHGYTF	TRBJ1-2	.	.	TRBV5-1
TGTGCCAGCAGCCCCTGGGACAGACTGGCGAACACCGGGGAGCTGTTTTTT	CASSPWDRLANTGELFF	TRBJ2-2	.	TRBD1	TRBV9
TGTGCCAGTACCACCCCGGGACACACTGAAGCTTTCTTT	CASTTPGHTEAFF	TRBJ1-1	once	.	TRBV19
TGTGCCAGCAGTTTATTAGGGGAGGCGGACACCGGGGAGCTGTTTTTT	CASSLLGEADTGELFF	TRBJ2-2	once	.	TRBV28
TGTGCCAGTAGTGGATGGACAGGGGCGAACACTGAAGCTTTCTTT	CASSGWTGANTEAFF	TRBJ1-1	.	TRBD1	TRBV19
TGCGCCAGCAGCTCGGAGGGGATAGGTCAGCCCCAGCATTTT	CASSSEGIGQPQHF	TRBJ1-5	.	.	TRBV5-1
TGTGCCAGCAGCTTTGACAGGGGGCAGGACTATGGCTACACCTTC	CASSFDRGQDYGYTF	TRBJ1-2	.	TRBD1	TRBV5-5
TGTGCCAGCAGCTTATCGCACGGGCCCAACGTCCTGACTTTC	CASSLSHGPNVLTF	TRBJ2-6	.	.	TRBV7-2
TGTGCCAGCAGCCCTCCCGGAACTAATGAAAAACTGTTTTTT	CASSPPGTNEKLFF	TRBJ1-4	.	.	TRBV28
TGTGCCAGCAGCTGGGGGTGGGGGGAGACCCAGTACTTC	CASSWGWGETQYF	TRBJ2-5	.	.	TRBV7-2
TGCAGCGCCCTCAGAGGGGGCACTGAAGCTTTCTTT	CSALRGGTEAFF	TRBJ1-1	.	.	TRBV29-1
TGTGCCAGCAGCGTTACCGGGACAGGGCGGGCCGGGGCCAACGTCCTGACTTTC	CASSVTGTGRAGANVLTF	TRBJ2-6	.	TRBD1	TRBV7-3
TGTGCCAGCAGCCCCGGGACAGGGCCCACCTACGAGCAGTACTTC	CASSPGTGPTYEQYF	TRBJ2-7	.	TRBD1	TRBV11-3
TGTGCCAGCAGTCCGCAGGTTCTCGCTAATGAAAAACTGTTTTTT	CASSPQVLANEKLFF	TRBJ1-4	.	.	TRBV6-1
TGCGCCAGCAGCTTGGTAGGACACAAGGGGGACATTCAGTACTTC	CASSLVGHKGDIQYF	TRBJ2-4	.	.	TRBV5-1
TGTGCCAGCAGCCAGTGGGGGGGCCAAACCGGGGAGCTGTTTTTT	CASSQWGGQTGELFF	TRBJ2-2	.	.	TRBV6-6
TGTGCCAGCAGTGGGACAGGACATAATGAAAAACTGTTTTTT	CASSGTGHNEKLFF	TRBJ1-4	.	TRBD1	TRBV6-1
TGCAGCGTTGAATCCGGGACAGGGACGTTCAATGAGCAGTTCTTC	CSVESGTGTFNEQFF	TRBJ2-1	.	TRBD1	TRBV29-1
TGTGCCAGTACTCCGGCTGGTGGCTATAGCAATCAGCCCCAGCATTTT	CASTPAGGYSNQPQHF	TRBJ1-5	.	.	TRBV19
TGCGCCAGCAGCCAAGATGGGGTTACCTCTGGAAACACCATATATTTT	CASSQDGVTSGNTIYF	TRBJ1-3	once	.	TRBV4-1
TGCGCCAGCAGCCTCGGACAGCAGAACACTGAAGCTTTCTTT	CASSLGQQNTEAFF	TRBJ1-1	once	.	TRBV5-1
TGTGCCAGCTCACCACTGACGGGTCGCGAGGAGCAGTACTTC	CASSPLTGREEQYF	TRBJ2-7	.	.	TRBV18
TGTGCCAGCAGCTTAGGCTCTAGCGGACAAGAGACCCAGTACTTC	CASSLGSSGQETQYF	TRBJ2-5	.	TRBD2	TRBV11-3
TGTGCCACCAGCAGAGCCTCTCGCGGAGAAAAACTGTTTTTT	CATSRASRGEKLFF	TRBJ1-4	few	.	TRBV15
TGTGCCAGCAGCGTAGTCAGGGCCACTGAAGCTTTCTTT	CASSVVRATEAFF	TRBJ1-1	.	.	TRBV9
TGTGCCAGCAGCGTAGCTAGTGGGGGGGCAGGGAATGAGCAGTTCTTC	CASSVASGGAGNEQFF	TRBJ2-1	.	.	TRBV9
TGTGCCAGCAGCTTTATGATGAATAATCAGCCCCAGCATTTT	CASSFMMNNQPQHF	TRBJ1-5	.	.	TRBV5-6
TGTGCCAGCTCCCCTCTATCGGATACGCAGTATTTT	CASSPLSDTQYF	TRBJ2-3	.	.	TRBV18
TGTGCCAGCCGAACGGGCCGAGTTGAGCTTGGCTACACCTTC	CASRTGRVELGYTF	TRBJ1-2	few	.	TRBV5-4
TGTGCCATCAGTGGCAGGGTGGGCGGATACAATGAGCAGTTCTTC	CAISGRVGGYNEQFF	TRBJ2-1	.	.	TRBV10-3
TGCGCCAGCAGCTTGGACACCGTCACCGGGGAGCTGTTTTTT	CASSLDTVTGELFF	TRBJ2-2	.	.	TRBV5-1
TGTGCCAGCAGTTTACCCAGGACAGGCTCCTACGAGCAGTACTTC	CASSLPRTGSYEQYF	TRBJ2-7	.	TRBD1	TRBV28
TGCAGCGTCGACAGTACTTCAAGCTCTGGAAACACCATATATTTT	CSVDSTSSSGNTIYF	TRBJ1-3	.	.	TRBV29-1
TGTGCCAGTAGTTCCCCGAACACCGGGGAGCTGTTTTTT	CASSSPNTGELFF	TRBJ2-2	.	.	TRBV19
TGTGCCAGTAGCAAACAAGCCGATACGCAGTATTTT	CASSKQADTQYF	TRBJ2-3	.	.	TRBV19
TGTGCCAGCAGCCAAGATGACAGGGGAGCTAACTATGGCTACACCTTC	CASSQDDRGANYGYTF	TRBJ1-2	.	TRBD1	TRBV4-2
TGTGCCAGCAGCTTAAGGAATGAGCAGTTCTTC	CASSLRNEQFF	TRBJ2-1	.	.	TRBV11-2
TGTGCCAGTAGTATATTCATTAGGGGCTCCAATCAGCCCCAGCATTTT	CASSIFIRGSNQPQHF	TRBJ1-5	.	.	TRBV19
TGTGCCAGCTCACGGGCAGGGGCCCCGAACACTGAAGCTTTCTTT	CASSRAGAPNTEAFF	TRBJ1-1	once	.	TRBV18
TGTGCCAGCAGTTTCAACCTGCTGGGGGCCCAGTACTTC	CASSFNLLGAQYF	TRBJ2-5	.	.	TRBV27
TGTGCCAGCAGCTTGGGGACTAGCGGGAGCACAGATACGCAGTATTTT	CASSLGTSGSTDTQYF	TRBJ2-3	once	TRBD2	TRBV11-3
TGTGCCAGCAGTTACTCCTGGGGCCCTGGGGCCAACGTCCTGACTTTC	CASSYSWGPGANVLTF	TRBJ2-6	.	.	TRBV6-5
TGTGCCAGCAGCTTACTAGGGTTTAGCAATCAGCCCCAGCATTTT	CASSLLGFSNQPQHF	TRBJ1-5	.	.	TRBV7-8
TGTGCCCGCAGTTTAAGGGGGCCCAAGGGGGAGACCCAGTACTTC	CARSLRGPKGETQYF	TRBJ2-5	.	TRBD1	TRBV27
TGTGCCAGCAGCTTAGGCCGGACAGGGGGTGAGCAGTTCTTC	CASSLGRTGGEQFF	TRBJ2-1	once	TRBD1	TRBV11-3
TGTGCCAGCAGCTTATTTTCGGGGACCGGGGAGCTGTTTTTT	CASSLFSGTGELFF	TRBJ2-2	.	.	TRBV7-3
TGTGCCAGCAGCACCTCGGACCGCCGAAGCACAGATACGCAGTATTTT	CASSTSDRRSTDTQYF	TRBJ2-3	.	.	TRBV5-4
TGCGCCAGCAGCTTCCAGGAAGGTCAGCCCCAGCATTTT	CASSFQEGQPQHF	TRBJ1-5	few	.	TRBV5-1
TGTGCCAGCAGCTCTCGGGGAGTCTACTCCTACGAGCAGTACTTC	CASSSRGVYSYEQYF	TRBJ2-7	.	.	TRBV19
TGTGCCAGCAGCGCTCCACCTTGCGAGCAGTACTTC	CASSAPPCEQYF	TRBJ2-7	.	.	TRBV21-1
TGTGCCAGCAGCTTGGGAGGCGAGCAGTACTTC	CASSLGGEQYF	TRBJ2-7	.	.	TRBV5-6
TGTGCCATCAGCACCGGGACTAGCGGGGGGAACCAAGAGACCCAGTACTTC	CAISTGTSGGNQETQYF	TRBJ2-5	once	TRBD2	TRBV10-3
TGTGCCAGCAGCTCCCCCGGACTTCCCCAGCATTTT	CASSSPGLPQHF	TRBJ1-5	.	.	TRBV7-6
TGTGCCAGCAGCTCGATGGGACGGCGAGAAGAGACCCAGTACTTC	CASSSMGRREETQYF	TRBJ2-5	.	.	TRBV5-6